This T cell receptor beta chain was sequenced during a study of shared clonotypes between healthy human individuals. Study-level findings and limits: A handful of donors had roughly 5.2% of their naive CD4 clonotypes in common.

This clone was seen a few times. Its target is unknown. The CDR3 spans 15 residues. Trimming removed 0 bases from V and 7 bases from J; junction bases left unmatched: 6. Germline values: CDR1 MGHRA, CDR2 YSYEKL. Using immunoSEQ multiplex PCR, the repertoire was profiled, and TCRdb retains in-frame clones only, with some absent. The sample shows 730,000 or so clones, approximately 75% of them seen only once. This TCR was sampled from a woman in her twenties or thirties in good health. This sequence joins TRBV4-1 and TRBJ2-1; 7 bases agree with TRBD2. The sequenced material came from memory CD4+ T cells sorted from blood. The subset was: CD45RA-negative fraction. The CDR3 sequence is CASSQDPGTNNEQFF. The CDR3 DNA reads TGCGCCAGCAGCCAAGACCCCGGGACTAATAATGAGCAGTTCTTC.